The clone carrying this T cell receptor beta chain was detected ten times or more. Its antigen remains unknown. The sample originates from a study of human T cells and chemical hapten exposure. TCRdb recomputed calls from the RACE reads with MiXCR, one row per CDR3 protein. Among roughly 250,000 distinct CDR3 sequences listed, 7.5% to 9% were seen once. Time point noted: pre-sensitization, week 0. The treatment was: therapeutic diphenylcyclopropenone sensitization with weekly scalp DPC. Trimming at V came to 6 bases and at J to 1 base, leaving 20 bases not matched to a gene. The CDR3 extends over 19 amino acids. Germline CDR1 is SQVTM and CDR2 is ANQGSEA. Study-level results: TCRs exceeding 1 in 1000 frequency stayed unchanged with DPC sensitization. PT1 expanded TCR numbers tracked positively with patch test score.

This TCR was sampled from a woman aged 40-49 years with alopecia areata. Some clones in this sample may be carry-over from other donors' samples. This chain connects TRBV29-1 to TRBJ2-5, with 10 bases fitting TRBD2. Here the sequenced sample was whole blood, taken in connection with sensitization to the hapten diphenylcyclopropenone (DPC). Here the CDR3 reads CSVSRGSGRRWAGQETQYF. The CDR3, as DNA: TGCAGCGTCTCGAGGGGTAGCGGGAGGAGGTGGGCCGGCCAAGAGACCCAGTACTTC.